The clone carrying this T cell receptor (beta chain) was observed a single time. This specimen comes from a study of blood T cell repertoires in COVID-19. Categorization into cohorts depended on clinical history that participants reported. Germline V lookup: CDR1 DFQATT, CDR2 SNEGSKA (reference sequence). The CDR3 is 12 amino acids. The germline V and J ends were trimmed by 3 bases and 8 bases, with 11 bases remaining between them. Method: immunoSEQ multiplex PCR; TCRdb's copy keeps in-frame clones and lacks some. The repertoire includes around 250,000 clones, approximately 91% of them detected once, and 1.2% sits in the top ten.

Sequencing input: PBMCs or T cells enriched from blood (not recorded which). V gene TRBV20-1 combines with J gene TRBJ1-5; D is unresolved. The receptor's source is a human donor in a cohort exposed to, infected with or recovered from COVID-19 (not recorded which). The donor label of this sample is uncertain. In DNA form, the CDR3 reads TGCAGTGCTAGTAGCGGGAATGAGCCCCAGCATTTT. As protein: CSASSGNEPQHF.